The sequence of this TCR beta chain was determined in a study of shared clonotypes between healthy human individuals. Study details: The donor pool was made up of a couple of women and three men aged 18 to 49.

This clone was detected once. Antigen unknown. General study points: Sharing of clonotypes among donors was expected to vary with sequencing depth. Generally, estimated richness proved larger in naive subsets than it did in memory subsets.

The study ran the assay at deep level. Assay: immunoSEQ multiplex PCR; the TCRdb copy retains only in-frame clones and omits some. The sample includes roughly 600,000 clones, 98% of them seen just once. Naivety among CD8 cells was defined by CD45RO negativity and positive CCR7 selection, thereby excluding terminally differentiated effector memory CD45RA+ cells. The CDR3 sequence is 17 residues long. V gave up 5 bases and J gave up 3 bases; unmatched junction bases: 5. The germline CDR1 and CDR2 sequences are SEHNR and FQNEAQ (reference sequence). This sequence was found in a man younger than 40 in good health. Sequences were obtained from naive CD8+ T cells sorted from blood. The gene calls are TRBV7-9 and TRBJ2-1; TRBD2 agrees at 15 bases. CDR3 sequence (DNA): TGTGCCAGCAGCGATCGGACTAGCGGGAGGGTCTACAATGAGCAGTTCTTC. Its protein is CASSDRTSGRVYNEQFF. Full variable domain (rest looked up from reference TRBV7-9 and TRBJ2-1): DTGVSQNPRHKITKRGQNVTFRCDPISEHNRLYWYRQTLGQGPEFLTYFQNEAQLEKSRLLSDRFSAERPKGSFSTLEIQRTEQGDSAMYLCASSDRTSGRVYNEQFFGPGTRLTVL.